This is a list of T cell receptor beta chains from one sample in a study of blood T cell repertoires in COVID-19. TCRdb keeps only in-frame clones here, not all; method: immunoSEQ multiplex PCR. The data hold 120,000 to 150,000 clones, with about 80% observed a single time. Sequenced input: peripheral blood. The receptor source for this set is a woman of 80 years or more in a cohort sampled during active or convalescent COVID-19. The CDR3 runs from the conserved cysteine through the conserved F or W. A D gene is named only where the DNA matches it firmly. Only some rows state a clone size, as once, few, many or a class for expanded clones.

>-|TRBJ1-1|-|TRBV7-2
CASSLVRGMNTEAFF
TGTGCCAGCAGCTTAGTAAGGGGAATGAACACTGAAGCTTTCTTT
>-|TRBJ1-1|-|TRBV6-5
CASSEVLGTEAFF
TGTGCCAGCAGCGAGGTACTAGGCACTGAAGCTTTCTTT
>few|TRBJ2-1|TRBD1|TRBV7-2
CASSFTGGGGNEQFF
TGTGCCAGCAGCTTTACAGGGGGCGGGGGCAATGAGCAGTTCTTC
>-|TRBJ1-5|TRBD1|TRBV18
CASSQRPSGGPNSNQPQHF
TGTGCCAGCTCACAAAGGCCTTCAGGGGGGCCAAATAGCAATCAGCCCCAGCATTTT
>-|TRBJ2-3|-|TRBV28
CASSSLNTDTQYF
TGTGCCAGCAGCTCCTTAAACACAGATACGCAGTATTTT
>few|TRBJ1-5|TRBD1|TRBV18
CASSPLPGQGPVFQPQHF
TGTGCCAGCTCACCCCTCCCGGGACAGGGCCCGGTTTTTCAGCCCCAGCATTTT
>-|TRBJ1-6|TRBD1|TRBV6-5
CASRETGYNSPLHF
TGTGCCAGCAGGGAGACAGGGTATAATTCACCCCTCCACTTT
>-|TRBJ2-6|-|TRBV28
CASSLDSTGANVLTF
TGTGCCAGCAGTTTAGACAGCACTGGGGCCAACGTCCTGACTTTC
>few|TRBJ2-7|-|TRBV3-1/TRBV3-2
CASSPTQDRRYRYEQYF
TGTGCCAGCAGCCCGACCCAAGACAGGCGATACCGCTACGAGCAGTACTTC
>few|TRBJ1-2|-|TRBV7-9
CASSLGASPYGYTF
TGTGCCAGCAGCTTAGGGGCCAGTCCCTATGGCTACACCTTC
>-|TRBJ1-2|-|TRBV19
CASSPTGTMGYGYTF
TGTGCCAGTAGTCCGACCGGGACAATGGGTTATGGCTACACCTTC
>-|TRBJ1-1|TRBD1|TRBV9
CASSVTGLNTEAFF
TGTGCCAGCAGCGTGACAGGGTTGAACACTGAAGCTTTCTTT
>-|TRBJ2-3|-|TRBV27
CASRGQSTDTQYF
TGTGCCAGCAGGGGACAAAGCACAGATACGCAGTATTTT
>-|TRBJ1-5|-|TRBV19
CASSISSGGSYQPQHF
TGTGCCAGTAGTATCTCTTCAGGAGGGTCCTATCAGCCCCAGCATTTT
>-|TRBJ2-1|-|TRBV13
CASSLRTQQVDNEQFF
TGTGCCAGCAGCTTAAGGACTCAGCAGGTGGACAATGAGCAGTTCTTC
>-|TRBJ2-3|TRBD2|TRBV24-1
CATSDSSGGLGDTQYF
TGTGCCACCAGTGATTCTAGCGGGGGGTTAGGAGATACGCAGTATTTT
>-|TRBJ2-3|-|TRBV7-3
CASSAGGGWADTQYF
TGTGCCAGCAGCGCCGGAGGGGGCTGGGCAGATACGCAGTATTTT
>few|TRBJ2-2|-|TRBV2
CASSGQFINTGELFF
TGTGCCAGCAGTGGACAGTTCATAAACACCGGGGAGCTGTTTTTT
>-|TRBJ1-3|TRBD1|TRBV9
CASSTNPTGTGTSIRGNTIYF
TGTGCCAGCAGCACTAATCCTACAGGGACAGGGACTTCCATACGTGGAAACACCATATATTTT
>-|TRBJ1-4|-|TRBV2
CASSEDIVTNEKLFF
TGTGCCAGCAGTGAAGATATTGTAACTAATGAAAAACTGTTTTTT
>-|TRBJ1-4|-|TRBV7-9
CASSLTGNSEKLFF
TGTGCCAGCAGCCTCACAGGGAACAGTGAAAAACTGTTTTTT
>-|TRBJ1-4|-|TRBV6-5
CASSSGGTNEKLFF
TGTGCCAGCTCCTCGGGGGGGACTAATGAAAAACTGTTTTTT
>-|TRBJ2-3|TRBD1|TRBV27
CASSLDRDTDTQYF
TGTGCCAGCAGTTTGGACAGGGACACAGATACGCAGTATTTT
>few|TRBJ1-4|-|TRBV5-8
CASSFGSSNEKLFF
TGTGCCAGCAGCTTCGGTAGTTCTAATGAAAAACTGTTTTTT
>-|TRBJ1-2|-|TRBV4-1
CASSQAGALVYGYTF
TGCGCCAGCAGCCAAGCAGGGGCGCTCGTCTATGGCTACACCTTC
>few|TRBJ1-1|TRBD1|TRBV18
CASSPSPGQMNTEAFF
TGTGCCAGCTCACCGTCACCGGGACAGATGAACACTGAAGCTTTCTTT
>once|TRBJ1-1|-|TRBV28
CASTRGGANTEAFF
TGTGCCAGCACCCGAGGGGGGGCGAACACTGAAGCTTTCTTT
>-|TRBJ2-3|-|TRBV30
CAWREKGRGTTDTQYF
TGTGCCTGGAGGGAAAAGGGGCGGGGTACAACAGATACGCAGTATTTT
>-|TRBJ1-2|TRBD1|TRBV2
CASTRQGPNYGYTF
TGTGCCAGCACCAGACAGGGACCTAACTATGGCTACACCTTC
>-|TRBJ1-2|-|TRBV19
CASRGSTGQYSYTF
TGTGCCAGTAGGGGATCGACAGGACAGTACAGCTACACCTTC
>-|TRBJ1-1|TRBD1|TRBV7-2
CANAQGAQTEAFF
TGTGCCAACGCGCAGGGGGCGCAGACTGAAGCTTTCTTT
>-|TRBJ1-1|-|TRBV2
CASSGSRANTEAFF
TGTGCCAGCAGTGGGAGCAGGGCAAACACTGAAGCTTTCTTT
>few|TRBJ1-2|-|TRBV5-1
CASSFLGEGNYGYTF
TGCGCCAGCAGCTTTCTCGGGGAGGGAAACTATGGCTACACCTTC
>few|TRBJ1-2|-|TRBV7-3
CASSPGGGYGYTF
TGTGCCAGCAGCCCCGGGGGGGGCTATGGCTACACCTTC
>-|TRBJ1-4|-|TRBV7-9
CASSFWTATNEKLFF
TGTGCCAGCAGCTTTTGGACAGCAACTAATGAAAAACTGTTTTTT
>-|TRBJ2-1|TRBD2|TRBV29-1
CSVGTSGGVLGNEQFF
TGCAGCGTAGGGACTAGCGGGGGGGTCCTGGGCAATGAGCAGTTCTTC
>-|TRBJ2-2|TRBD1|TRBV30
CAWSVKGASNTGELFF
TGTGCCTGGAGTGTAAAGGGGGCCTCGAACACCGGGGAGCTGTTTTTT
>-|TRBJ2-5|-|TRBV18
CASSPPGGRETQYF
TGTGCCAGCTCACCCCCGGGGGGCCGGGAGACCCAGTACTTC
>-|TRBJ2-1|TRBD1|TRBV2
CASRTGYSYNEQFF
TGTGCCAGCAGGACAGGGTACTCCTACAATGAGCAGTTCTTC
>once|TRBJ1-2|TRBD1|TRBV9
CASSAAPQGWSGYTF
TGTGCCAGCAGCGCCGCCCCACAGGGGTGGTCTGGCTACACCTTC
>-|TRBJ1-5|-|TRBV4-2
CASSQRRDQPQHF
TGTGCCAGCAGCCAGAGGAGGGATCAGCCCCAGCATTTT
>-|TRBJ2-1|TRBD1|TRBV5-5
CASSYRQGFNEQFF
TGTGCCAGCAGCTACCGACAGGGGTTTAATGAGCAGTTCTTC
>-|TRBJ2-3|-|TRBV19
CASRYSGTYISDTQYF
TGTGCCAGTAGATACTCCGGGACATATATCTCAGATACGCAGTATTTT